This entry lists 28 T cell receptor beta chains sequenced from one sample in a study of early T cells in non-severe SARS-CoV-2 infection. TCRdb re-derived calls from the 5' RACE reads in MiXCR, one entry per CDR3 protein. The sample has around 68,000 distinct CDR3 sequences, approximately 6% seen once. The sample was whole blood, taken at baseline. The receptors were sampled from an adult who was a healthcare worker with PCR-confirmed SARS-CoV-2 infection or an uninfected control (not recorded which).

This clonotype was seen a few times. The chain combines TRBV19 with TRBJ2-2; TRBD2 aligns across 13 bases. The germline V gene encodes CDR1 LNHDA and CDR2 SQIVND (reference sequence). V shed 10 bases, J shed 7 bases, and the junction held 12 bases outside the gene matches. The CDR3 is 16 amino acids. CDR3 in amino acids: CATSPGLAGVDGELFF. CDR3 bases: TGTGCCACCTCCCCCGGACTAGCGGGAGTTGACGGGGAGCTGTTTTTT.

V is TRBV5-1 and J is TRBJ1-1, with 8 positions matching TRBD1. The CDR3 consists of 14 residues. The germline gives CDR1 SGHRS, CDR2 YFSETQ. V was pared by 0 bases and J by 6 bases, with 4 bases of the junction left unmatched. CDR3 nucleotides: TGCGCCAGCAGCTTGGGCGGACAGGGCGCTGAAGCTTTCTTT. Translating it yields CASSLGGQGAEAFF.

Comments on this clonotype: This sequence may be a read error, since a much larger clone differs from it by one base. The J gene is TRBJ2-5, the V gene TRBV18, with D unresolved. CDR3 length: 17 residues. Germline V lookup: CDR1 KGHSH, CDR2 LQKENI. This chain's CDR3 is CVSSPRQTGGYQETQYF. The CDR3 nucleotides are TGTGTCAGCTCACCAAGACAAACGGGCGGATACCAAGAGACCCAGTACTTC.

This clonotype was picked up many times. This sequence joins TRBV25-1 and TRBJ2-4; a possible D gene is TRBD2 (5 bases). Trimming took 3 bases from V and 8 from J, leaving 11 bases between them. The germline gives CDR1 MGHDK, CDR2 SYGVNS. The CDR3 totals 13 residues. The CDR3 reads CASSDRRYDIQYF. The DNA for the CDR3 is TGTGCCAGCAGTGACCGGAGGTATGACATTCAGTACTTC. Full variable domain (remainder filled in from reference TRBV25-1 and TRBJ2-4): EADIYQTPRYLVIGTGKKITLECSQTMGHDKMYWYQQDPGMELHLIHYSYGVNSTEKGDLSSESTVSRIRTEHFPLTLESARPSHTSQYLCASSDRRYDIQYFGAGTRLSVL.

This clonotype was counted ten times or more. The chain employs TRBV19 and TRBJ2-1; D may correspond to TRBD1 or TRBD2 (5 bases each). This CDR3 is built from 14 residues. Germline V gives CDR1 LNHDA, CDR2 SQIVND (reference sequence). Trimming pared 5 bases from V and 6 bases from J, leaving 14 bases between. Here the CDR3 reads CASSFSGSGNEQFF. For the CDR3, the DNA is TGTGCCAGTAGTTTCTCAGGGAGCGGCAATGAGCAGTTCTTC.

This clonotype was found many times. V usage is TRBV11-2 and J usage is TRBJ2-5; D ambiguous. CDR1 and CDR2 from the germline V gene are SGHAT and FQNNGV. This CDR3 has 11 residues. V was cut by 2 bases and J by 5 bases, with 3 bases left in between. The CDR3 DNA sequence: TGTGCCAGCAGCTTAATGGAGACCCAGTACTTC. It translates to CASSLMETQYF.

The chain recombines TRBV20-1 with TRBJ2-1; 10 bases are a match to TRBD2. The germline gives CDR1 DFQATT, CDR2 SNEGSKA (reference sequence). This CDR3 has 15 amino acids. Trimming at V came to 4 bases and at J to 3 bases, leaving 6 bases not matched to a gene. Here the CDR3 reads CSAMTSGLNYNEQFF. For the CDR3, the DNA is TGCAGTGCTATGACTAGCGGGCTTAACTACAATGAGCAGTTCTTC.

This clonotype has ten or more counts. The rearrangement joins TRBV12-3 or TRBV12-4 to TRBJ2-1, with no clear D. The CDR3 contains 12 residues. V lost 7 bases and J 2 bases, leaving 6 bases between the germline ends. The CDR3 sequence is CASTPAYNEQFF. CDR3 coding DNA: TGTGCCAGCACCCCGGCCTACAATGAGCAGTTCTTC.

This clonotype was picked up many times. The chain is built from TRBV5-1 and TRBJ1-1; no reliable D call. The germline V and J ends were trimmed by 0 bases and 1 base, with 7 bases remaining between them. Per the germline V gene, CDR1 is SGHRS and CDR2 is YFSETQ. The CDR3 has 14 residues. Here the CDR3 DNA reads TGCGCCAGCAGCTTGGAGCCCGAGAACACTGAAGCTTTCTTT. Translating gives CASSLEPENTEAFF. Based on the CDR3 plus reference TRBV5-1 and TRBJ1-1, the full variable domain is KAGVTQTPRYLIKTRGQQVTLSCSPISGHRSVSWYQQTPGQGLQFLFEYFSETQRNKGNFPGRFSGRQFSNSRSEMNVSTLELGDSALYLCASSLEPENTEAFFGQGTRLTVV.

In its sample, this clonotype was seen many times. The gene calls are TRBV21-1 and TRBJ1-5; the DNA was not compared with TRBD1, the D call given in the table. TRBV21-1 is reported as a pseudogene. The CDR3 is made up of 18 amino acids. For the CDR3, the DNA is TGTGCCAGCAGCAAAGAAGGGGGGTTCTGGCATAGAAATCAGCCCCAGCATTTT. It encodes CASSKEGGFWHRNQPQHF.

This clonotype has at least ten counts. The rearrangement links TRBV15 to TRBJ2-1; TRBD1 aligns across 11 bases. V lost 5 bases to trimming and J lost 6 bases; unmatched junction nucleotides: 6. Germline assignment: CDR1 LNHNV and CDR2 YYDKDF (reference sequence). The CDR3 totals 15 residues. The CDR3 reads CATSRRGQGGNEQFF. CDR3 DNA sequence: TGTGCCACCAGCCGACGGGGACAGGGGGGCAATGAGCAGTTCTTC.

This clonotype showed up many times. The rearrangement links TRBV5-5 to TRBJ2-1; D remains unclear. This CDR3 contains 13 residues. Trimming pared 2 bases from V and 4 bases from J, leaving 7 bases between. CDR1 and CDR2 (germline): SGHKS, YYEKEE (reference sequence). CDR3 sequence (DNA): TGTGCCAGCAGCTTTGACCCGTACAATGAGCAGTTCTTC. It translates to CASSFDPYNEQFF. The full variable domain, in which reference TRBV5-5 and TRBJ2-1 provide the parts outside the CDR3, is DAGVTQSPTHLIKTRGQQVTLRCSPISGHKSVSWYQQVLGQGPQFIFQYYEKEERGRGNFPDRFSARQFPNYSSELNVNALLLGDSALYLCASSFDPYNEQFFGPGTRLTVL.

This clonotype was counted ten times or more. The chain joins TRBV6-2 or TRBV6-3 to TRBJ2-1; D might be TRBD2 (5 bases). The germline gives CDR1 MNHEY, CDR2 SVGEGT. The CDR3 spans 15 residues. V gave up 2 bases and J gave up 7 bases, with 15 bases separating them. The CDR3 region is CASSYLASRRNEQFF. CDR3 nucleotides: TGTGCCAGCAGTTACCTGGCTAGCCGGAGGAATGAGCAGTTCTTC.

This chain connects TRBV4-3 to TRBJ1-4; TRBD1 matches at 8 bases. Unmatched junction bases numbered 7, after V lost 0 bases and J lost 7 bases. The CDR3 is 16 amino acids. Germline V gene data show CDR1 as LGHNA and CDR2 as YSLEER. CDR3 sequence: CASSQDPQGGFEKLFF. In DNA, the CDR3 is TGCGCCAGCAGCCAAGATCCACAGGGGGGGTTTGAAAAACTGTTTTTT.

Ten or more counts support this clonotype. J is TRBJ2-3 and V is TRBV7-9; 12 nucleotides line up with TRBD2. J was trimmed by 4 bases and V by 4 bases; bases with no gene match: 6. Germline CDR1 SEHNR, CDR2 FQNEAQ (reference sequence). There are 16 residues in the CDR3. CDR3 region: CASSSWTSGMADTQYF. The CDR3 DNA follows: TGTGCCAGCAGCTCCTGGACTAGCGGGATGGCAGATACGCAGTATTTT.

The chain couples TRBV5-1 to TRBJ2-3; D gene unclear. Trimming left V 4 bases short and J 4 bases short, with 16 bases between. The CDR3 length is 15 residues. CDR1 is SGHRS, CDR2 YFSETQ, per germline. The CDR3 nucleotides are TGCGCCAGCAGCCCATCCCCCACTGAAGCAGATACGCAGTATTTT. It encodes CASSPSPTEADTQYF. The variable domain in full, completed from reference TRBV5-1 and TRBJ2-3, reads KAGVTQTPRYLIKTRGQQVTLSCSPISGHRSVSWYQQTPGQGLQFLFEYFSETQRNKGNFPGRFSGRQFSNSRSEMNVSTLELGDSALYLCASSPSPTEADTQYFGPGTRLTVL.

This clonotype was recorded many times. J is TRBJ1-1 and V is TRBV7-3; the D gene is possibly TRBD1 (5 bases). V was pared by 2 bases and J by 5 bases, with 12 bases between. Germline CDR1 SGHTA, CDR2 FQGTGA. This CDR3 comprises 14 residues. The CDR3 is CASSLYQGGTEAFF. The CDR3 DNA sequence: TGTGCCAGCAGCTTATACCAGGGCGGGACTGAAGCTTTCTTT.

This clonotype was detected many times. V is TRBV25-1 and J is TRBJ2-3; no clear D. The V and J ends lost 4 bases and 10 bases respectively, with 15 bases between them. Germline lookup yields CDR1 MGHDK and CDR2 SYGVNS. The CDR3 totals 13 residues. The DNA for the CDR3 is TGTGCCAGCAGTGTTGGATCCCTCGGCGCGCAGTATTTT. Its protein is CASSVGSLGAQYF.

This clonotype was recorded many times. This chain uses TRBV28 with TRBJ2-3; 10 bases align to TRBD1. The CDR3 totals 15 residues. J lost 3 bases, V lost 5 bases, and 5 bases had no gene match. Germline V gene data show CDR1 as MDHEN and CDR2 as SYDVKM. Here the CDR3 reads CASSRQGARTDTQYF. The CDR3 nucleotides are TGTGCCAGCAGTAGACAGGGGGCTCGGACAGATACGCAGTATTTT.

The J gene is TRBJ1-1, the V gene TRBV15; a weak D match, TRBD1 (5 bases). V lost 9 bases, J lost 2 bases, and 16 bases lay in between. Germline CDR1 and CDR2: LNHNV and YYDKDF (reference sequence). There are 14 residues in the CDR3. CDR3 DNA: TGTGCCACAAACAGGCTCGGCAGCAACACTGAAGCTTTCTTT. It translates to CATNRLGSNTEAFF.

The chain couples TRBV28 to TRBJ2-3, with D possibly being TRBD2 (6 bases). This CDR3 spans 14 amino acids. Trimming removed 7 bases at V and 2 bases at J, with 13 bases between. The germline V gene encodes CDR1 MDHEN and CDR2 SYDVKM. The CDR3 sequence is CASTGTALTDTQYF. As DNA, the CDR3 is TGTGCCAGCACTGGGACTGCTCTCACAGATACGCAGTATTTT.

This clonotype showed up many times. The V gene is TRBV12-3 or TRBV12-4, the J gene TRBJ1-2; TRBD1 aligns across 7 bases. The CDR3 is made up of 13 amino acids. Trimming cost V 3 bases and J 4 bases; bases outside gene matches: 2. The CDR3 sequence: CASSFGTAYGYTF. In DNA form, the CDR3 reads TGTGCCAGCAGTTTCGGGACAGCCTATGGCTACACCTTC.

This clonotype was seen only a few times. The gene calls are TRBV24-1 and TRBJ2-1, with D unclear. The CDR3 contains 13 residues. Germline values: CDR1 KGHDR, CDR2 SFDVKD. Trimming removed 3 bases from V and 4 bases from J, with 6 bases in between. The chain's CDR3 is CATSDTSYNEQFF. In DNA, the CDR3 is TGTGCCACCAGTGATACATCTTACAATGAGCAGTTCTTC.

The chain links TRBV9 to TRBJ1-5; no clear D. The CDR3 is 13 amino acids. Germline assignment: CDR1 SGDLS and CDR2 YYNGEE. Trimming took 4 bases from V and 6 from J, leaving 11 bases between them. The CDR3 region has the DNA TGTGCCAGCAGCCGCTCTGAAGGTCAGCCCCAGCATTTT. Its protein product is CASSRSEGQPQHF.

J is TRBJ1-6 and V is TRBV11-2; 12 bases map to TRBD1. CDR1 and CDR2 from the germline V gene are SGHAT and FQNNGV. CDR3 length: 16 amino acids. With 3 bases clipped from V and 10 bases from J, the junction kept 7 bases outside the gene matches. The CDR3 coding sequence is TGTGCCAGCAGCTTCCGCCGGGACAGGGGGCAGTCACCCCTCCACTTT. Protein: CASSFRRDRGQSPLHF.

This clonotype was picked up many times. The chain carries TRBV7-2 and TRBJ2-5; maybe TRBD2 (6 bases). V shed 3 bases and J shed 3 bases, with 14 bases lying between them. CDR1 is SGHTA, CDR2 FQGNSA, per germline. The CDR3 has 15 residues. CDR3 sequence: CASSLEGLPKETQYF. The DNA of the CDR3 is TGTGCCAGCAGCTTGGAGGGACTTCCTAAAGAGACCCAGTACTTC.

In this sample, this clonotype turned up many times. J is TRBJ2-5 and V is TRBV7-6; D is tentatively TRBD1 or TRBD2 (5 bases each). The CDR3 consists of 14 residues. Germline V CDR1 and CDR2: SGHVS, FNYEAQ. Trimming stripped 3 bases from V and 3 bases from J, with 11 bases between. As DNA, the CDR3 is TGTGCCAGCAGCTTGTCCGGGACCAAAGAGACCCAGTACTTC. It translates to CASSLSGTKETQYF.

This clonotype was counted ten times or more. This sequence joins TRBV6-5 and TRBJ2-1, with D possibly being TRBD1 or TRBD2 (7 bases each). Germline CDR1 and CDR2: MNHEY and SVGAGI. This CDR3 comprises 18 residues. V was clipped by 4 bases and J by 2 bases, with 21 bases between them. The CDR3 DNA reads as TGTGCCAGCAGTTTGACGGGGGGACAGATCATTCCCTACAATGAGCAGTTCTTC. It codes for CASSLTGGQIIPYNEQFF.